The 5 T cell receptor beta chains below were found in one sample sequenced in a study of cytotoxic CD8 clonotypes in ibrutinib-treated CLL. The assay was immunoSEQ multiplex PCR, and TCRdb's table has in-frame clones only and misses some. The sample lists 250,000 to 350,000 clones, 65% to 85% seen once, with around 5.1% in the top ten. The sample was PBMCs, taken at disease progression, from a patient treated with ibrutinib. These receptors originate from a human donor with chronic lymphocytic leukemia.

This chain links TRBV2 with TRBJ2-1; 8 bases map to TRBD2. The CDR3 sequence is 17 residues long. After removal of 7 bases from V and 6 bases from J, the junction contained 17 bases not matched to a gene. Germline loops: CDR1 SNHLY, CDR2 FYNNEI. CDR3: CASMAPGGTRIINEQFF. CDR3 in DNA: TGTGCCAGCATGGCCCCGGGGGGGACTAGGATAATCAATGAGCAGTTCTTC.

The rearrangement uses TRBV14 and TRBJ2-1, with 9 bases lining up with TRBD1. The trim removed 2 bases at V and 8 bases at J, leaving 7 bases unmatched. Looked up from germline, CDR1 is SGHDN and CDR2 is FVKESK. CDR3 size: 15 residues. The CDR3 is CASSQRYRGPDEQFF. CDR3 DNA: TGTGCCAGCAGCCAACGGTACAGGGGGCCGGATGAGCAGTTCTTC.

The V call is TRBV5-5, the J call TRBJ2-7; D gene uncertain. CDR3 length: 13 residues. CDR1 is SGHKS, CDR2 YYEKEE, per germline (reference sequence). Trimming removed 2 bases at V and 5 bases at J, with 11 bases between. The CDR3 region has the DNA TGTGCCAGCAGCTTTTCCCGGGTCGACGAGCAGTACTTC. Its protein product is CASSFSRVDEQYF.

As to this clone: Additional DNA sequences in this sample encode the identical CDR3. This chain joins TRBV4-1 and TRBJ1-3; D perhaps matches TRBD1 (5 bases). This CDR3 is built from 15 residues. Germline values: CDR1 MGHRA, CDR2 YSYEKL. The germline V and J ends were trimmed by 2 bases and 0 bases, with 8 bases remaining between them. The CDR3 DNA reads TGCGCCAGCAGCCAAAGGGGCGACTCTGGAAACACCATATATTTT. Translated: CASSQRGDSGNTIYF.

This clone showed up just a few times. The chain combines TRBV27 with TRBJ1-2, with 10 bases that match TRBD1. In germline, CDR1 is MNHEY, CDR2 SMNVEV (reference sequence). V lost 5 bases, J lost 7 bases, and 4 bases stayed unmatched. There are 13 residues in the CDR3. The CDR3 protein is CASSPGTGVGYTF. CDR3 coding DNA: TGTGCCAGCAGTCCTGGGACAGGGGTTGGCTACACCTTC.